The 11 T cell receptor beta chains below come from one sample, sequenced in a study of quantifying T cell responses using KT2 cells. Looking at the study overall: RNA was reverse transcribed with TCR alpha and beta constant-region primers.

An oligo carrying a UMI was ligated to the cDNA 3' end. The first PCR ran 4 to 5 cycles with an equimolar RC1.1 and RC1.2 beta primer mix. One entry per CDR3 protein, called by TCRdb with MiXCR from the UMI-ligation and nested PCR reads. The profile shows approximately 41,000 distinct CDR3 sequences, about 17% of them singletons. What was sequenced was PBMCs spiked with cells of the T cell clone KT2. The receptors derive from a human donor.

The chain has TRBV4-2 and TRBJ1-5, with D tentatively TRBD1 (5 bases). The CDR3 has 15 amino acids. Deletions cut 2 bases from V and 1 base from J, with 9 bases between. The germline gives CDR1 LGHNA, CDR2 YNFKEQ. CDR3 nucleotide sequence: TGTGCCAGCAGCCAATTGTGGGACAGCAATCAGCCCCAGCATTTT. Protein sequence: CASSQLWDSNQPQHF.

The rearrangement joins TRBV5-1 to TRBJ1-1, with TRBD1 identical over 9 bases. Germline V gives CDR1 SGHRS, CDR2 YFSETQ. The CDR3 loop spans 12 amino acids. The ends lost 3 bases at V and 8 bases at J; junction bases unmatched: 2. The CDR3 here is CASSSGQGEAFF. In DNA form, the CDR3 reads TGCGCCAGCAGCTCCGGACAGGGGGAAGCTTTCTTT.

This clonotype showed up many times. V and J are TRBV20-1 and TRBJ2-3, with D perhaps matching TRBD2 (5 bases). The germline CDR1 and CDR2 sequences are DFQATT and SNEGSKA (reference sequence). There are 11 residues in the CDR3. V lost 6 bases and J lost 3, with 7 bases in between. As DNA, the CDR3 is TGCAGTGCCCGAGGGACAGATACGCAGTATTTT. Translation: CSARGTDTQYF.

This clonotype was counted once. The genes are TRBV4-2 and TRBJ1-1; a weak D match, TRBD1 (5 bases). Trimming left V 1 base short and J 4 bases short, with 19 bases between. The CDR3 spans 17 residues. Germline assignment: CDR1 LGHNA and CDR2 YNFKEQ. This CDR3 reads CASSQGVRGLRGTEAFF. In DNA form, the CDR3 reads TGTGCCAGCAGCCAAGGGGTGCGGGGCCTCCGGGGCACTGAAGCTTTCTTT.

The gene calls are TRBV6-2 or TRBV6-3 and TRBJ1-5, with 7 positions matching TRBD1. J gave up 4 bases and V 4 bases, and 7 bases lay outside the gene matches. The germline V gene has CDR1 MNHEY and CDR2 SVGEGT. The CDR3 sequence is 15 residues long. Here the CDR3 reads CASSSVGTENQPQHF. The CDR3 DNA is TGTGCCAGCAGTTCCGTGGGGACAGAAAATCAGCCCCAGCATTTT.

This clonotype was detected many times. The chain employs TRBV2 and TRBJ2-7, with D maybe TRBD1 (7 bases). V lost 5 bases and J lost 6, with 17 bases in between. The length of the CDR3 is 14 residues. Germline lookup yields CDR1 SNHLY and CDR2 FYNNEI. The CDR3 region is CASSTQGGSLEQYF. CDR3 in DNA: TGTGCCAGCAGTACTCAGGGGGGATCACTCGAGCAGTACTTC. The full variable domain, its missing parts supplied by reference TRBV2 and TRBJ2-7, is EPEVTQTPSHQVTQMGQEVILRCVPISNHLYFYWYRQILGQKVEFLVSFYNNEISEKSEIFDDQFSVERPDGSNFTLKIRSTKLEDSAMYFCASSTQGGSLEQYFGPGTRLTVT.

This chain links TRBV6-5 with TRBJ1-2; perhaps TRBD1 as D (5 bases). This CDR3 comprises 15 residues. The V end lost 5 bases, the J end lost 5 bases, and 18 bases lay between the germline ends. From germline, CDR1 is MNHEY and CDR2 SVGAGI. CDR3 in amino acids: CASSARGLPYYGYTF. DNA for the CDR3: TGTGCCAGCAGTGCTAGGGGACTGCCTTATTATGGCTACACCTTC.

This clonotype has more than one count but fewer than ten. The chain joins TRBV28 to TRBJ2-1, with D unresolved. Germline V gene lookup returns CDR1 MDHEN and CDR2 SYDVKM. The CDR3 spans 18 residues. Trimming stripped 6 bases from V and 2 bases from J, with 23 bases between. The DNA of the CDR3 is TGTGCCAGCAGCCGTACCCCCTATGTGGAAACGACCTACAATGAGCAGTTCTTC. Residues: CASSRTPYVETTYNEQFF.

There are a few counts of this clonotype. J is TRBJ1-2 and V is TRBV11-2, with 10 bases fitting TRBD1. From germline, CDR1 is SGHAT and CDR2 FQNNGV. The CDR3 length is 16 residues. The V and J ends lost 3 bases and 2 bases, in that order; junction bases with no gene match: 6. The CDR3 is CASSFGTGVENYGYTF. As DNA, the CDR3 is TGTGCCAGCAGCTTCGGGACAGGGGTAGAAAACTATGGCTACACCTTC.

This clonotype came up many times. The V gene is TRBV6-6, the J gene TRBJ1-3; 8 bases are shared with TRBD1. Germline CDR1 MNHNY, CDR2 SVGAGI (reference sequence). The V segment lost 6 bases and the J segment 3 bases; nucleotides outside the gene matches: 4. The CDR3 has 14 residues. CDR3 sequence: CASRHRGNGNTIYF. The CDR3 nucleotides read TGTGCCAGCAGACACAGGGGGAATGGAAACACCATATATTTT.

The CDR3, as DNA: TGCAGCGCGGACCCGACAGGGGGGCAAGAGACCCAGTACTTC. Amino acid sequence: CSADPTGGQETQYF. This rearrangement joins TRBV29-1 to TRBJ2-5; 9 bases line up with TRBD1. V shed 7 bases, J shed 2 bases, and the junction held 8 bases outside the gene matches. The CDR3 has 14 amino acids. Germline values: CDR1 SQVTM, CDR2 ANQGSEA.